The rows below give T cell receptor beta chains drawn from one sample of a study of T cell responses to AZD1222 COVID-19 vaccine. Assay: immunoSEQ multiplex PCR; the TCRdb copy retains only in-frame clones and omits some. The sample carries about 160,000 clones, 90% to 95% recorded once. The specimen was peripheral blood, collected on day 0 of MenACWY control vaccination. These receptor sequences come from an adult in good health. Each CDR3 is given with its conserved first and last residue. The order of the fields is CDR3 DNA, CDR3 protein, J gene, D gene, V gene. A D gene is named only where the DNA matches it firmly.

cdr3_nt: TGTGCCAGCAGTTTACTGGGGGTAATGTACGAGCAGTACTTC; cdr3_aa: CASSLLGVMYEQYF; j_call: TRBJ2-7; d_call: NA; v_call: TRBV28
cdr3_nt: TGTGCCAGCAAGGGCAGTGAGCAGTTCTTC; cdr3_aa: CASKGSEQFF; j_call: TRBJ2-1; d_call: NA; v_call: TRBV6-5
cdr3_nt: TGTGCCAGCAGTGAAGCGCCTCCGGGTCTAGCGAGCTACAATGAGCAGTTCTTC; cdr3_aa: CASSEAPPGLASYNEQFF; j_call: TRBJ2-1; d_call: NA; v_call: TRBV2
cdr3_nt: TGTGCCAGCAGTTTAGTGAGTAACTATGGCTACACCTTC; cdr3_aa: CASSLVSNYGYTF; j_call: TRBJ1-2; d_call: NA; v_call: TRBV12-3/TRBV12-4
cdr3_nt: TGTGCCAGCAGTTTAGACCGGGTATCACCCCAGCATTTT; cdr3_aa: CASSLDRVSPQHF; j_call: TRBJ1-5; d_call: NA; v_call: TRBV12-3/TRBV12-4
cdr3_nt: TGTGCCAGCAGCTTACGACTTGGGACTAGCGGGAGTCCCAATGAGCAGTTCTTC; cdr3_aa: CASSLRLGTSGSPNEQFF; j_call: TRBJ2-1; d_call: TRBD2; v_call: TRBV7-3
cdr3_nt: TGTGCCAGCAGTCTCGGGACAGGTTCCGGCTACACCTTC; cdr3_aa: CASSLGTGSGYTF; j_call: TRBJ1-2; d_call: TRBD1; v_call: TRBV2
cdr3_nt: TGTGCCAGCTGGGACAGTTTAATCTCGGCCACTGAAGCTTTCTTT; cdr3_aa: CASWDSLISATEAFF; j_call: TRBJ1-1; d_call: TRBD1; v_call: TRBV28
cdr3_nt: TGTGCCAGCTCGCTGCTTACAGGGGCTCTGAACACCGGGGAGCTGTTTTTT; cdr3_aa: CASSLLTGALNTGELFF; j_call: TRBJ2-2; d_call: TRBD1; v_call: TRBV18
cdr3_nt: TGTGCCAGCAGTCTCTCGACAGGGAACACCGGGGAGCTGTTTTTT; cdr3_aa: CASSLSTGNTGELFF; j_call: TRBJ2-2; d_call: NA; v_call: TRBV2
cdr3_nt: TGTGCCACCAGTGACCGGGACCGCTATGGCTACACCTTC; cdr3_aa: CATSDRDRYGYTF; j_call: TRBJ1-2; d_call: NA; v_call: TRBV24-1
cdr3_nt: TGTGCCAGCAGTTTTAGAGGGCTAAACGATGAGCAGTTCTTC; cdr3_aa: CASSFRGLNDEQFF; j_call: TRBJ2-1; d_call: NA; v_call: TRBV27
cdr3_nt: TGTGCCACCACCGGGAGGGGGACGGCGAACTATGGCTACACCTTC; cdr3_aa: CATTGRGTANYGYTF; j_call: TRBJ1-2; d_call: NA; v_call: TRBV10-3
cdr3_nt: TGTGCTAGTGGATTTTCAGGGCCCCATCAGCCCCAGCATTTT; cdr3_aa: CASGFSGPHQPQHF; j_call: TRBJ1-5; d_call: NA; v_call: TRBV12-5
cdr3_nt: TGTGCCAGTAGTATACAGCAGGGATTTAACTATGGCTACACCTTC; cdr3_aa: CASSIQQGFNYGYTF; j_call: TRBJ1-2; d_call: NA; v_call: TRBV19
cdr3_nt: TGTGCCAGCAGTCCCCATGGGGCTGCCACATTAACCAGATATGGCTACACCTTC; cdr3_aa: CASSPHGAATLTRYGYTF; j_call: TRBJ1-2; d_call: NA; v_call: TRBV27
cdr3_nt: TGTGCCAGCAGCTTAGTATCGGGTAGAGGGCAAGAGACCCAGTACTTC; cdr3_aa: CASSLVSGRGQETQYF; j_call: TRBJ2-5; d_call: NA; v_call: TRBV11-2
cdr3_nt: TGTGCCAGCAGCAAAAAGTTGACAGGGGATAATGAAAAACTGTTTTTT; cdr3_aa: CASSKKLTGDNEKLFF; j_call: TRBJ1-4; d_call: NA; v_call: TRBV21-1
cdr3_nt: TGCAGCGTCCTCGACAGGGTGAACACTGAAGCTTTCTTT; cdr3_aa: CSVLDRVNTEAFF; j_call: TRBJ1-1; d_call: TRBD1; v_call: TRBV29-1
cdr3_nt: TGTGCCATCAGTGAGTCGGTGGGGAACAATGAGCAGTTCTTC; cdr3_aa: CAISESVGNNEQFF; j_call: TRBJ2-1; d_call: NA; v_call: TRBV10-3
cdr3_nt: TGCGCCAGCAGCTACGCTGGGGTACTAAATTCACCCCTCCACTTT; cdr3_aa: CASSYAGVLNSPLHF; j_call: TRBJ1-6; d_call: NA; v_call: TRBV5-1
cdr3_nt: TGTGCCAGCAGGAACGGGGGTAGTGAAAAACTGTTTTTT; cdr3_aa: CASRNGGSEKLFF; j_call: TRBJ1-4; d_call: NA; v_call: TRBV6-5